This paragraph covers one T cell receptor (beta chain) sequence. Libraries were prepared by immunoSEQ multiplex PCR; TCRdb keeps only in-frame clonotypes and omits some of them. This sample yields about 20,000 clones, of which 75% to 95% are seen a single time; roughly 4.2% belongs to the top ten. This sample was included in a study of blood T cell repertoires in COVID-19. Per the germline V gene, CDR1 is WSHSY and CDR2 is SAAADI. The germline V and J ends were trimmed by 0 bases and 3 bases, with 3 bases remaining between them. The CDR3 has 12 amino acids. The sample was peripheral blood. The V and J genes are TRBV10-2 and TRBJ2-7; D remains ambiguous. The clonotype comes from a human donor in a cohort sampled during active COVID-19. The CDR3 DNA follows: TGCGCCAGCAGTGAGTCTAACTACGAGCAGTACGTC. This gives the protein CASSESNYEQYV.